This T cell receptor (beta chain) came from a study of post-analysis software for immune sequencing data. Study summary: Included courses were relapsing-remitting and secondary progressive multiple sclerosis; progressive-relapsing multiple sclerosis was also included. Study conclusions and caveats: Strong same-batch co-clustering of samples appeared with F measure clustering. Included in a set of five TRBV segments more frequent in patients than controls were TRBV5-6, TRBV5-1 and TRBV20-1.

This clonotype was detected ten times or more. The antigen remains unidentified. CDR1 is MNHNS, CDR2 SASEGT, per germline. Trimming took off 2 bases at V and 4 bases at J, with 14 bases between the two ends. The CDR3 sequence is 15 residues long. Unique-molecular-identifier-tagged TCR beta cDNA libraries were used. A single record per CDR3 protein comes from TCRdb applying MiXCR to the PCR reads. Altogether about 200,000 distinct CDR3 sequences are present, roughly 30% being singletons, with the ten largest covering nearly 3.5%. The chain joins TRBV6-1 to TRBJ1-2, with TRBD1 as a possible D gene (5 bases). The source is a girl aged 2-17 years with multiple sclerosis. Sequenced input: blood. CDR3 loop: CASSENGAYSYGYTF. CDR3 DNA: TGTGCCAGCAGTGAAAATGGGGCATATTCCTATGGCTACACCTTC.